A single sample is the source of the 29 T cell receptor beta chains below, sequenced in a study of cytomegalovirus exposure and HLA in healthy donors. With 60 Vbeta and 13 Jbeta primers, the PCR was carried out. Sequencing was performed with immunoSEQ multiplex PCR; in TCRdb, only in-frame clones are kept and a portion is missing. Of tens of thousands of clones in the sample, approximately 80% were seen once. The sample was PBMCs. The source of these receptors is a young man in good health and CMV-seronegative.

CDR3 loop: CASSRRQGVANYGYTF. In DNA form, the CDR3 reads TGTGCCAGCAGTCGACGACAGGGGGTAGCGAACTATGGCTACACCTTC. The rearrangement links TRBV5-4 to TRBJ1-2; 9 bases agree with TRBD1. The V and J ends lost 5 bases and 2 bases, in that order; junction bases with no gene match: 10. The CDR3 extends over 16 amino acids. Germline lookup yields CDR1 SGHNT and CDR2 YYREEE (reference sequence).

This clone came up a few times. The rearrangement uses TRBV5-1 and TRBJ2-7; 9 bases map to TRBD1. Trimming cost V 0 bases and J 2 bases; bases outside gene matches: 3. The germline V gene has CDR1 SGHRS and CDR2 YFSETQ. This CDR3 has 15 residues. The CDR3 sequence is CASSLAQGAAYEQYF. As DNA, the CDR3 is TGCGCCAGCAGCTTGGCACAGGGGGCGGCCTACGAGCAGTACTTC.

The chain uses TRBV6-5 and TRBJ2-7; 9 bases match TRBD1. CDR1 is MNHEY, CDR2 SVGAGI, per germline. The CDR3 is 13 residues long. With V trimmed by 8 bases and J by 2 bases, 4 bases remained unmatched. CDR3 DNA: TGTGCCAGCGGGGACAGGGCGGCCTACGAGCAGTACTTC. Residues: CASGDRAAYEQYF.

The gene calls are TRBV5-1 and TRBJ1-1; 7 bases match TRBD1. V shed 4 bases and J 4 bases; nucleotides not matched to a gene: 7. CDR3 length equals 14 residues. Germline CDR1 SGHRS, CDR2 YFSETQ. The CDR3 sequence: CASSRDREGTEAFF. CDR3 nucleotides: TGCGCCAGCAGCAGAGACAGGGAAGGCACTGAAGCTTTCTTT.

The V gene is TRBV7-6, the J gene TRBJ1-6, with D possibly TRBD1 on 6 matching bases. V was clipped by 1 base and J by 7 bases, with 14 bases between them. Germline V gene sequence: CDR1 SGHVS, CDR2 FNYEAQ. CDR3 length equals 16 residues. The CDR3 region has the DNA TGTGCCAGCAGCTTAGGTAGCAGGGGTTTCAATTCACCCCTCCACTTT. This codes for CASSLGSRGFNSPLHF.

The chain joins TRBV7-7 to TRBJ1-5; 7 positions agree with TRBD1. Germline CDR1 and CDR2: SSHAT and FNYEAQ (reference sequence). Trimming at V came to 6 bases and at J to 7 bases, leaving 6 bases not matched to a gene. CDR3 length: 13 residues. The CDR3 region is CASSTGESQPQHF. The CDR3 region has the DNA TGTGCCAGCAGTACAGGGGAATCCCAGCCCCAGCATTTT.

This chain connects TRBV28 to TRBJ1-1; D is uncertain. Per germline, CDR1 MDHEN and CDR2 SYDVKM. The germline V and J ends were trimmed by 10 bases and 6 bases, with 15 bases remaining between them. CDR3 length equals 12 residues. CDR3 region: CANQASGSEAFF. DNA for the CDR3: TGTGCCAACCAGGCGAGCGGCTCTGAAGCTTTCTTT.

This rearrangement joins TRBV7-9 to TRBJ2-7, with a tentative D call TRBD2 (6 bases). The CDR3 extends over 14 amino acids. Germline lookup yields CDR1 SEHNR and CDR2 FQNEAQ (reference sequence). V lost 5 bases to trimming and J lost 2 bases, with 13 bases between them. CDR3 in amino acids: CASSPRGVPYEQYF. As DNA, the CDR3 is TGTGCCAGCAGCCCGCGGGGTGTTCCCTACGAGCAGTACTTC. Variable domain in full (rest from reference TRBV7-9 and TRBJ2-7): DTGVSQNPRHKITKRGQNVTFRCDPISEHNRLYWYRQTLGQGPEFLTYFQNEAQLEKSRLLSDRFSAERPKGSFSTLEIQRTEQGDSAMYLCASSPRGVPYEQYFGPGTRLTVT.

This clone appeared once. CDR3: CASSIRGDGETQYF. In DNA, the CDR3 is TGTGCCAGCAGCATACGGGGGGACGGGGAGACCCAGTACTTC. The rearrangement uses TRBV9 and TRBJ2-5, with TRBD2 matching 7 bases. CDR1 SGDLS and CDR2 YYNGEE come from the germline V gene. The CDR3 spans 14 residues. V gave up 4 bases and J gave up 5 bases; unmatched junction bases: 8.

The chain links TRBV7-8 to TRBJ2-7, with 12 nucleotides matching TRBD2. Per germline, CDR1 SGHVS and CDR2 FQNEAQ. This CDR3 is 18 amino acids long. The trim removed 0 bases at V and 3 bases at J, leaving 9 bases unmatched. CDR3 protein: CASSLALSSGGVLYEQYF. The CDR3, as DNA: TGTGCCAGCAGCTTAGCGCTCTCTAGCGGGGGGGTTCTCTACGAGCAGTACTTC.

The count of this clone is one. The rearrangement links TRBV6-5 to TRBJ2-5, with 10 bases that match TRBD2. The CDR3 covers 15 residues. Germline CDR1 reads MNHEY; CDR2 reads SVGAGI. The trim removed 7 bases at V and 5 bases at J, leaving 10 bases unmatched. This chain's CDR3 is CASKPASGGGETQYF. For the CDR3, the DNA is TGTGCCAGCAAACCTGCTAGCGGGGGTGGGGAGACCCAGTACTTC.

The chain links TRBV18 to TRBJ2-1; 7 positions match TRBD1. This CDR3 comprises 15 residues. Germline CDR1 and CDR2: KGHSH and LQKENI. After removal of 6 bases from V and 0 bases from J, the junction contained 5 bases not matched to a gene. This CDR3 is CASSPGQDSYNEQFF. The CDR3 DNA reads as TGTGCCAGCTCCCCAGGACAGGACTCCTACAATGAGCAGTTCTTC.

The gene calls are TRBV5-1 and TRBJ2-5; 10 bases line up with TRBD2. CDR3 length: 14 amino acids. Germline CDR1 and CDR2: SGHRS and YFSETQ. V was clipped by 5 bases and J by 5 bases; unmatched bases: 6. CDR3 sequence: CASSFSGGEETQYF. The CDR3 coding sequence is TGCGCCAGCAGTTTCAGCGGGGGGGAGGAGACCCAGTACTTC. The complete variable domain, with remaining parts taken from reference TRBV5-1 and TRBJ2-5, reads KAGVTQTPRYLIKTRGQQVTLSCSPISGHRSVSWYQQTPGQGLQFLFEYFSETQRNKGNFPGRFSGRQFSNSRSEMNVSTLELGDSALYLCASSFSGGEETQYFGPGTRLLVL.

The rearrangement uses TRBV5-4 and TRBJ2-1; the D gene is possibly TRBD2 (6 bases). CDR3 size: 16 residues. CDR1 and CDR2 from the germline V gene are SGHNT and YYREEE (reference sequence). Trimming took 2 bases from V and 0 from J, leaving 12 bases between them. Here the CDR3 reads CASSFGTASSYNEQFF. CDR3 DNA: TGTGCCAGCAGCTTCGGGACTGCGAGCTCCTACAATGAGCAGTTCTTC.

The V and J genes are TRBV5-6 and TRBJ1-1, with a possible D match to TRBD1 (5 bases). CDR1 and CDR2 (germline): SGHDT, YYEEEE. The CDR3 has 15 amino acids. V lost 4 bases to trimming and J lost 5 bases, with 18 bases between them. In DNA form, the CDR3 reads TGTGCCAGCAGCCCAATTGGCGGGGCGTGGACTGAAGCTTTCTTT. Amino acid sequence: CASSPIGGAWTEAFF.

The V and J genes are TRBV6-5 and TRBJ1-2; D not resolved. Germline V gene lookup returns CDR1 MNHEY and CDR2 SVGAGI. The CDR3 runs to 13 residues. Trimming pared 6 bases from V and 1 base from J, leaving 9 bases between. CDR3 amino acids: CASRATSNYGYTF. The CDR3 nucleotides are TGTGCCAGCAGGGCGACAAGTAACTATGGCTACACCTTC.

This sequence joins TRBV11-2 and TRBJ2-5; TRBD2 is a possible D gene (6 bases). Trimming took off 5 bases at V and 2 bases at J, with 15 bases between the two ends. This CDR3 comprises 15 residues. Per the germline V gene, CDR1 is SGHAT and CDR2 is FQNNGV. The CDR3 DNA reads TGTGCCAGCAGCCAGGGACTCTTGAGACAAGAGACCCAGTACTTC. Amino acids: CASSQGLLRQETQYF.

The chain is built from TRBV4-1 and TRBJ2-5; TRBD2 matches at 7 bases. Trimming removed 1 base from V and 5 bases from J; junction bases left unmatched: 7. Germline V gene data show CDR1 as MGHRA and CDR2 as YSYEKL. This CDR3 comprises 15 residues. The CDR3 here is CASSQAPGGRETQYF. CDR3 DNA: TGCGCCAGCAGCCAAGCCCCCGGGGGGAGGGAGACCCAGTACTTC.

J is TRBJ2-7 and V is TRBV7-2; 8 nucleotides match TRBD2. Trimming took 2 bases from V and 2 from J; bases not matched to a gene: 5. Germline V lookup: CDR1 SGHTA, CDR2 FQGNSA. CDR3 size: 15 residues. This CDR3 reads CASSLSSGGAYEQYF. The DNA of the CDR3 is TGTGCCAGCAGCTTATCTTCCGGGGGGGCCTACGAGCAGTACTTC.

The chain carries TRBV5-8 and TRBJ2-7; 13 bases match TRBD2. Germline loops: CDR1 SGHTS, CDR2 YDEGEE. The CDR3 has 16 amino acids. The V and J ends lost 2 bases and 4 bases, in that order; junction bases with no gene match: 6. The CDR3 loop reads CASSFSGTSGIYEQYF. In DNA, the CDR3 is TGTGCCAGCAGCTTTAGTGGGACTAGCGGGATTTACGAGCAGTACTTC.

The chain is built from TRBV7-2 and TRBJ1-2; 9 bases fit TRBD1. V lost 5 bases to trimming and J lost 7 bases; unmatched junction nucleotides: 14. Germline assignment: CDR1 SGHTA and CDR2 FQGNSA. CDR3 size: 16 residues. The CDR3 reads CASSPTARTGGFGYTF. The CDR3 DNA is TGTGCCAGCAGCCCAACCGCCCGAACAGGGGGCTTTGGCTACACCTTC.

This CDR3 is CASSLEARTYEQYF. The CDR3 DNA reads TGCGCCAGCAGCTTGGAAGCCAGGACCTACGAGCAGTACTTC. The chain is built from TRBV5-1 and TRBJ2-7; D is ambiguous. The CDR3 is 14 residues long. Trimming took 0 bases from V and 2 from J, leaving 9 bases between them. Per the germline V gene, CDR1 is SGHRS and CDR2 is YFSETQ.

As to this clone: Distinct nucleotide sequences in the sample also encode this CDR3. V is TRBV30 and J is TRBJ1-2; 9 bases line up with TRBD1. The CDR3 contains 14 residues. Germline CDR1 GTSNPN, CDR2 SVGIG (reference sequence). Trimming at V came to 3 bases and at J to 8 bases, leaving 10 bases not matched to a gene. The CDR3 nucleotides read TGTGCCTGGAGGAGAGCCGGGACAGGGAAAGGCTACACCTTC. Protein: CAWRRAGTGKGYTF.

As for this clone: An end of the junction differs from the germline gene, which may be a read error. The chain is built from TRBV6-5 and TRBJ1-4; 10 bases fit TRBD1. CDR3 length: 15 residues. Germline V gives CDR1 MNHEY, CDR2 SVGAGI. The DNA of the CDR3 is TGTGCCAGCAGTCACTCCGGACAGGGGGGGGAAAAACTGTTTTTT. This encodes CASSHSGQGGEKLFF.

This chain connects TRBV2 to TRBJ2-1; 9 bases map to TRBD2. J was trimmed by 7 bases and V by 6 bases; bases with no gene match: 13. Germline V lookup: CDR1 SNHLY, CDR2 FYNNEI. This CDR3 comprises 16 residues. The CDR3 region has the DNA TGTGCCAGCAGCCTCAGCTTTCCAGCGGGGGGAAATGAGCAGTTCTTC. It codes for CASSLSFPAGGNEQFF.

The chain is built from TRBV27 and TRBJ2-7, with 7 positions matching TRBD1. V was pared by 5 bases and J by 0 bases, with 4 bases of the junction left unmatched. The V gene's germline CDR1 is MNHEY and CDR2 SMNVEV (reference sequence). CDR3 length: 14 residues. CDR3 loop: CASSPQGISYEQYF. CDR3 sequence (DNA): TGTGCCAGCAGTCCACAGGGGATCTCCTACGAGCAGTACTTC.

This clone occurred a few times. The V and J genes are TRBV11-3 and TRBJ1-1, with 8 positions matching TRBD1. Germline-derived CDR1 and CDR2 are SGHNT and YENEEA. V trimming: 6 bases; J trimming: 4 bases; junction bases outside the gene matches: 7. This CDR3 comprises 14 residues. The CDR3 spells CASSYRQGITEAFF. The CDR3 nucleotides read TGTGCCAGCAGTTACCGACAGGGGATCACTGAAGCTTTCTTT.

This sequence joins TRBV18 and TRBJ1-2, with TRBD1 matching 10 bases. Unmatched junction bases numbered 7, after V lost 5 bases and J lost 4 bases. This CDR3 is 15 amino acids long. Germline CDR1 is KGHSH and CDR2 is LQKENI. CDR3 region: CASSIDRGRLYGYTF. The CDR3 bases are TGTGCCAGCTCAATTGACAGGGGGCGGCTCTATGGCTACACCTTC.

This chain links TRBV14 with TRBJ1-2; D possibly corresponds to TRBD1 (5 bases). Trimming left V 0 bases short and J 2 bases short, with 16 bases between. The CDR3 runs 17 residues. Germline V gene data show CDR1 as SGHDN and CDR2 as FVKESK. CDR3 amino acids: CASSQDPWRGANYGYTF. As DNA, the CDR3 is TGTGCCAGCAGCCAAGATCCCTGGAGGGGAGCCAACTATGGCTACACCTTC. The full variable domain, completed using reference TRBV14 and TRBJ1-2, is EAGVTQFPSHSVIEKGQTVTLRCDPISGHDNLYWYRRVMGKEIKFLLHFVKESKQDESGMPNNRFLAERTGGTYSTLKVQPAELEDSGVYFCASSQDPWRGANYGYTFGSGTRLTVV.